These 29 T cell receptor beta chains share one sample of origin, sequenced in a study of cytomegalovirus exposure and HLA in healthy donors (dated by TCRdb to the late 2010s). The receptor library was made with the immunoSEQ multiplex PCR assay. The multiplex PCR relied on a mix of 60 forward primers for TCR Vbeta segments and 13 reverse primers for TCR Jbeta segments. TCRdb retrieved this table from immuneACCESS and kept in-frame rearrangements only. Not all clones are present; in checked studies, unresolved V genes account for under half, and no reason is known for the remainder. This specimen's table enumerates 80,000 or so clones. Clones ranked in the top ten supply 1.1% of the sample. The sequencing sample was made of PBMCs. Every receptor here comes from a woman in her thirties in good health and CMV-seronegative.

This chain links TRBV5-6 with TRBJ1-1; the match to TRBD1 covers 8 bases. The germline gives CDR1 SGHDT, CDR2 YYEEEE. The CDR3 has 14 amino acids. The V gene end was trimmed by 4 bases and the J gene end by 1 base; junction bases not matched to a gene: 3. The DNA of the CDR3 is TGTGCCAGCAGCGTCGGGACAGGGAACACTGAAGCTTTCTTT. Translating it yields CASSVGTGNTEAFF.

V and J are TRBV30 and TRBJ2-3; TRBD1 aligns across 7 bases. The V segment lost 0 bases and the J segment 1 base; nucleotides outside the gene matches: 13. CDR1 and CDR2 from the germline V gene are GTSNPN and SVGIG (reference sequence). The CDR3 has 18 residues. The CDR3 DNA is TGTGCCTGGAGTGTAGGGAAAGGGGGCTACGGAGGCACAGATACGCAGTATTTT. It yields the protein CAWSVGKGGYGGTDTQYF.

The V gene is TRBV7-9, the J gene TRBJ1-1, with TRBD1 matching over 9 bases. V was pared by 5 bases and J by 4 bases, with 5 bases of the junction left unmatched. The CDR3 covers 14 residues. The germline V gene has CDR1 SEHNR and CDR2 FQNEAQ (reference sequence). CDR3 sequence: CASSAQGALTEAFF. The CDR3 DNA sequence: TGTGCCAGCAGCGCACAGGGGGCCCTCACTGAAGCTTTCTTT.

The chain combines TRBV5-5 with TRBJ2-7; 7 nucleotides match TRBD1. CDR1 SGHKS and CDR2 YYEKEE come from the germline V gene (reference sequence). The CDR3 runs 16 residues. J was trimmed by 2 bases and V by 0 bases; bases with no gene match: 8. CDR3 protein: CASSLGDRMDPYEQYF. In DNA form, the CDR3 reads TGTGCCAGCAGCTTGGGGGACAGAATGGACCCCTACGAGCAGTACTTC.

V is TRBV30 and J is TRBJ2-1, with TRBD2 matching over 8 bases. Germline V CDR1 and CDR2: GTSNPN, SVGIG (reference sequence). With 5 bases clipped from V and 8 bases from J, the junction kept 8 bases outside the gene matches. This CDR3 is 13 amino acids long. The CDR3 bases are TGTGCCTGGGCGCGGGGGGCAGTGGATGAGCAGTTCTTC. Amino acid sequence: CAWARGAVDEQFF.

V is TRBV28 and J is TRBJ1-1; D is possibly TRBD1 (5 bases). This CDR3 region has 13 residues. Trimming cost V 3 bases and J 14 bases, with 19 bases left between them. From germline, CDR1 is MDHEN and CDR2 SYDVKM. The DNA for the CDR3 is TGTGCCAGCAGTTTGTATTCCAACAGGTTCTACTTCTTT. Its translation: CASSLYSNRFYFF.

This chain uses TRBV7-6 with TRBJ2-2; 7 bases align to TRBD1. The trim removed 1 base at V and 4 bases at J, leaving 6 bases unmatched. Germline loops: CDR1 SGHVS, CDR2 FNYEAQ. The CDR3 sequence is 16 residues long. CDR3 in DNA: TGTGCCAGCAGCTTAGGTAGGACAGGAGGCACCGGGGAGCTGTTTTTT. Protein product: CASSLGRTGGTGELFF.

This sequence joins TRBV19 and TRBJ1-4, with 8 bases lining up with TRBD1. The CDR3 runs 14 residues. With V trimmed by 3 bases and J by 8 bases, 5 bases remained unmatched. Germline V gives CDR1 LNHDA, CDR2 SQIVND (reference sequence). The CDR3 sequence: CASSIQGASEKLFF. The CDR3 DNA sequence: TGTGCCAGTAGTATTCAGGGGGCGAGCGAAAAACTGTTTTTT.

The chain couples TRBV15 to TRBJ2-7; 9 bases align to TRBD2. The V gene end was trimmed by 1 base and the J gene end by 7 bases; junction bases not matched to a gene: 11. Germline assignment: CDR1 LNHNV and CDR2 YYDKDF (reference sequence). The CDR3 has 16 residues. The CDR3 sequence: CATSRAGSGSLGEQYF. The CDR3 DNA reads TGTGCCACCAGCAGAGCTGGTAGCGGGAGTTTGGGGGAGCAGTACTTC.

This chain joins TRBV19 and TRBJ2-2; D might be TRBD1 (5 bases). The CDR3 extends over 16 amino acids. From germline, CDR1 is LNHDA and CDR2 SQIVND (reference sequence). The V and J ends lost 3 bases and 0 bases respectively, with 11 bases between them. CDR3 loop: CASSMGQSPNTGELFF. CDR3 nucleotide sequence: TGTGCCAGTAGTATGGGGCAATCGCCGAACACCGGGGAGCTGTTTTTT.

For the CDR3, the DNA is TGTGCCAGCAGCCGGACTAGCGGACTCACAGATACGCAGTATTTT. The encoded protein is CASSRTSGLTDTQYF. The chain has TRBV7-2 and TRBJ2-3, with 10 bases identical to TRBD2. The CDR3 contains 15 residues. V gave up 5 bases and J gave up 2 bases; unmatched junction bases: 4. Germline CDR1 and CDR2: SGHTA and FQGNSA.

This chain's CDR3 is CASSLQGAETQYF. The CDR3 DNA sequence: TGTGCCAGCTCACTACAGGGCGCGGAGACCCAGTACTTC. This chain links TRBV18 with TRBJ2-5, with D perhaps TRBD1 (6 bases). The germline V and J ends were trimmed by 4 bases and 5 bases, with 11 bases remaining between them. This CDR3 is 13 amino acids long. Germline values: CDR1 KGHSH, CDR2 LQKENI.

The rearrangement joins TRBV2 to TRBJ1-5, with D unresolved. The V end was cut by 3 bases, the J end by 1 base, with 10 bases between. Germline CDR1 reads SNHLY; CDR2 reads FYNNEI. The CDR3 has 15 amino acids. The CDR3: CASSENFVSNQPQHF. CDR3 in DNA: TGTGCCAGCAGTGAGAACTTCGTGAGCAATCAGCCCCAGCATTTT.

The chain employs TRBV4-2 and TRBJ2-1; D possibly corresponds to TRBD2 (6 bases). The germline V gene has CDR1 LGHNA and CDR2 YNFKEQ. This CDR3 is built from 16 residues. Trimming took 1 base from V and 8 from J, leaving 18 bases between them. The CDR3 region has the DNA TGTGCCAGCAGCCAAGTGGGAGGAACCCAGCGGGATGAGCAGTTCTTC. Its translation: CASSQVGGTQRDEQFF.

The chain uses TRBV5-1 and TRBJ2-7; D is undetermined. This CDR3 has 14 residues. CDR1 is SGHRS, CDR2 YFSETQ, per germline. V lost 0 bases to trimming and J lost 2 bases, with 9 bases between them. DNA for the CDR3: TGCGCCAGCAGCTTGGATCAGAACGCCTACGAGCAGTACTTC. Its translation: CASSLDQNAYEQYF.

The chain employs TRBV27 and TRBJ2-7; D may be TRBD1 (6 bases). Looked up from germline, CDR1 is MNHEY and CDR2 is SMNVEV (reference sequence). The CDR3 extends over 13 amino acids. The germline V and J ends were trimmed by 5 bases and 4 bases, with 12 bases remaining between them. For the CDR3, the DNA is TGTGCCAGCAGTAGTGGACAGTTATACGAGCAGTACTTC. As protein: CASSSGQLYEQYF.

The chain recombines TRBV4-1 with TRBJ2-3, with a possible D match to TRBD2 (5 bases). Looked up from germline, CDR1 is MGHRA and CDR2 is YSYEKL. Trimming stripped 4 bases from V and 4 bases from J, with 12 bases between. This CDR3 region has 14 residues. CDR3 nucleotides: TGCGCCAGCAGCCGCGGAATAGCGCCAGATACGCAGTATTTT. It is translated as CASSRGIAPDTQYF.

The V and J genes are TRBV7-9 and TRBJ2-7; 8 bases line up with TRBD1. Germline V gene lookup returns CDR1 SEHNR and CDR2 FQNEAQ (reference sequence). V trimming: 5 bases; J trimming: 3 bases; junction bases outside the gene matches: 6. CDR3 length: 14 residues. Here the CDR3 DNA reads TGTGCCAGCAGCCCCGGACAGGGTATCTACGAGCAGTACTTC. This encodes CASSPGQGIYEQYF.

V gene TRBV30 combines with J gene TRBJ1-3, with TRBD1 matching over 11 bases. Trimming removed 3 bases from V and 3 bases from J; junction bases left unmatched: 4. The CDR3 consists of 15 residues. The germline CDR1 and CDR2 sequences are GTSNPN and SVGIG (reference sequence). The CDR3 sequence is CAWSRDRGVGNTIYF. Written as DNA, the CDR3 is TGTGCCTGGAGCCGGGACAGGGGGGTTGGAAACACCATATATTTT. The full variable domain, with the rest looked up from reference TRBV30 and TRBJ1-3, is SQTIHQWPATLVQPVGSPLSLECTVEGTSNPNLYWYRQAAGRGLQLLFYSVGIGQISSEVPQNLSASRPQDRQFILSSKKLLLSDSGFYLCAWSRDRGVGNTIYFGEGSWLTVV.

V is TRBV2 and J is TRBJ1-1; 8 bases match TRBD1. J gave up 4 bases and V 2 bases, and 6 bases lay outside the gene matches. The CDR3 runs 15 residues. The germline V gene encodes CDR1 SNHLY and CDR2 FYNNEI. This CDR3 is CASSEQGQVSTEAFF. CDR3 nucleotide sequence: TGTGCCAGCAGTGAACAGGGACAGGTTAGCACTGAAGCTTTCTTT. The full variable domain, its missing parts supplied by reference TRBV2 and TRBJ1-1, is EPEVTQTPSHQVTQMGQEVILRCVPISNHLYFYWYRQILGQKVEFLVSFYNNEISEKSEIFDDQFSVERPDGSNFTLKIRSTKLEDSAMYFCASSEQGQVSTEAFFGQGTRLTVV.

The chain recombines TRBV20-1 with TRBJ1-1; possible D gene TRBD1, 5 bases. Trimming took 5 bases from V and 11 from J, leaving 15 bases between them. The CDR3 totals 11 residues. Germline assignment: CDR1 DFQATT and CDR2 SNEGSKA (reference sequence). This CDR3 reads CSAQSGTWAFF. The CDR3 nucleotides are TGCAGTGCTCAATCGGGGACTTGGGCTTTCTTT.

The rearrangement joins TRBV10-3 to TRBJ2-1; 14 bases align to TRBD2. CDR1 is ENHRY and CDR2 is SYGVKD in the germline V gene. V dropped 0 bases and J dropped 8; count of bases not matched to a gene: 6. This CDR3 has 17 residues. The CDR3 coding sequence is TGTGCCATCAGTGAGTCGCGAGGGACTAGCGGGAGCGATGAGCAGTTCTTC. Amino acids: CAISESRGTSGSDEQFF.

The chain recombines TRBV5-1 with TRBJ2-7; 7 bases match TRBD1. Per the germline V gene, CDR1 is SGHRS and CDR2 is YFSETQ. This CDR3 is built from 16 residues. J gave up 7 bases and V 4 bases, and 17 bases lay outside the gene matches. As DNA, the CDR3 is TGCGCCAGCAGCGTAATCCTAGGGGGCCAAGTGAGGGAGCAGTACTTC. This sequence encodes CASSVILGGQVREQYF.

This chain links TRBV5-6 with TRBJ2-1; 8 nucleotides align to TRBD1. Germline loops: CDR1 SGHDT, CDR2 YYEEEE. This CDR3 is built from 15 residues. Losses at the gene ends were 5 bases for V and 5 bases for J; bases not matched to a gene: 9. CDR3 region: CASRAWTGPDNEQFF. CDR3 DNA sequence: TGTGCCAGCAGGGCCTGGACAGGGCCTGACAATGAGCAGTTCTTC. Based on the CDR3 plus reference TRBV5-6 and TRBJ2-1, the full variable domain is DAGVTQSPTHLIKTRGQQVTLRCSPKSGHDTVSWYQQALGQGPQFIFQYYEEEERQRGNFPDRFSGHQFPNYSSELNVNALLLGDSALYLCASRAWTGPDNEQFFGPGTRLTVL.

This chain connects TRBV7-6 to TRBJ2-7; unclear D gene. Per the germline V gene, CDR1 is SGHVS and CDR2 is FNYEAQ. The V end was cut by 5 bases, the J end by 9 bases, with 17 bases between. The CDR3 is 13 amino acids. The CDR3 region has the DNA TGTGCCAGCAGCCCCGCCCCCTCGGTAGTGCAGTACTTC. This codes for CASSPAPSVVQYF.

This chain links TRBV30 with TRBJ2-7, with TRBD1 matching 8 bases. The germline CDR1 and CDR2 sequences are GTSNPN and SVGIG (reference sequence). The CDR3 runs 14 residues. V shed 2 bases, J shed 0 bases, and the junction held 3 bases outside the gene matches. In DNA, the CDR3 is TGTGCCTGGAGTAAAGGACAGGGCTCCTACGAGCAGTACTTC. Amino acids: CAWSKGQGSYEQYF.

The V gene is TRBV29-1, the J gene TRBJ1-2; tentatively, D is TRBD1 (6 bases). The length of the CDR3 is 12 residues. The V end was cut by 7 bases, the J end by 12 bases, with 21 bases between. The germline V gene has CDR1 SQVTM and CDR2 ANQGSEA. The CDR3 is CSATGGLGSNTF. CDR3 nucleotides: TGCAGCGCGACTGGGGGCCTCGGCTCCAACACCTTC.

V is TRBV30 and J is TRBJ2-5; 9 positions agree with TRBD1. The J call is in doubt because the DNA end fits TRBJ2-7 better. Germline CDR1 is GTSNPN and CDR2 is SVGIG (reference sequence). The CDR3 consists of 13 residues. CDR3 DNA sequence: TGTGCCTGGTCAGGACAGGGGCTCTACGAGCAGTACTTC. It is translated as CAWSGQGLYEQYF.

The gene calls are TRBV30 and TRBJ1-4; D remains unclear. V gave up 4 bases and J gave up 8 bases, with 11 bases separating them. Germline CDR1 is GTSNPN and CDR2 is SVGIG (reference sequence). The CDR3 length is 12 residues. CDR3 DNA: TGTGCCTGGAAGCCCCTGGAGGAAAAACTGTTTTTT. This translates into CAWKPLEEKLFF.